This TCR beta chain was recorded in a study of glioma-infiltrating T cells after dendritic cell vaccination. Background on the study: Monocyte-derived dendritic cells, cultured approximately 7 days with IL-4 and GM-CSF, were pulsed with autologous tumor lysate.

Method: immunoSEQ multiplex PCR; TCRdb's copy keeps in-frame clones and lacks some. The sample lists under 100,000 clones; over 75% were seen once. Fresh-frozen tumor tissue and more than two years of survival data were available for all. The length of the CDR3 is 15 residues. With 4 bases removed from V and 11 bases from J, the gap between germline ends came to 23 bases. Germline V gene sequence: CDR1 KGHSH, CDR2 LQKENI. The receptor was isolated from a human donor with glioblastoma. The sample in question was blood, obtained before dendritic cell vaccination. The V and J genes are TRBV18 and TRBJ1-1, with a weak D call TRBD1 (5 bases). The CDR3 DNA follows: TGTGCCAGCTCACAACTCCGGGGCGGGACCCAACCGGCTTTCTTT. Translating gives CASSQLRGGTQPAFF.